This T cell receptor (beta chain) was profiled in a study of T cells after yellow fever vaccination. TCRdb re-derived calls from the 5' RACE reads in MiXCR, one entry per CDR3 protein. The sample records 27,000 or so distinct CDR3 sequences, 4.5% being singletons. The clonotype originates from a man aged 18 to 35 who received the YFV17D yellow fever vaccine. Source: PBMCs, either bulk or a sorted T-cell subset (CD4+, CD8+, memory, or dextramer-sorted; not recorded which), taken on the day of the yellow fever booster vaccination.

CDR3 in amino acids: CASSLGANSPLHF. CDR3 DNA sequence: TGTGCCAGCAGTTTGGGGGCTAATTCACCCCTCCACTTT. The rearrangement uses TRBV12-3 or TRBV12-4 and TRBJ1-6; a possible D gene is TRBD1 (6 bases). V was trimmed by 3 bases and J by 6 bases, leaving 6 bases between them. CDR3 length: 13 residues.